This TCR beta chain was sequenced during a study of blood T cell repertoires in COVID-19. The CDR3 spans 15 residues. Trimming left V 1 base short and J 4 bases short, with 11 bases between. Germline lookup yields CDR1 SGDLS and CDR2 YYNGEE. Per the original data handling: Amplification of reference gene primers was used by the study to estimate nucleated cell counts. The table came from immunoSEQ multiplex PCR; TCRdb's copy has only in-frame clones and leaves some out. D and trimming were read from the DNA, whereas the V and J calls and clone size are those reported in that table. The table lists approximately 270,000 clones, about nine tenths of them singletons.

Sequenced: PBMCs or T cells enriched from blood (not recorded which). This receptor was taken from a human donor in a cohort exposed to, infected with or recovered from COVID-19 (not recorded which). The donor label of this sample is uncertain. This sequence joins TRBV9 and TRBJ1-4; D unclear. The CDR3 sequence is CASSVQRVVNEKLFF. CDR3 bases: TGTGCCAGCAGCGTACAGAGGGTAGTTAATGAAAAACTGTTTTTT.